Listed here is a single T cell receptor (beta chain). Participant-given clinical history determined each cohort assignment. These data originate in a study of blood T cell repertoires in COVID-19. Per the original data handling: Amplifying reference gene primers gave estimates of nucleated cell counts. Sequencing was performed with immunoSEQ multiplex PCR; in TCRdb, only in-frame clones are kept and a portion is missing. Clone size and the V and J calls come from that table; the DNA yielded D and trimming. The sample lists some 140,000 clones, about 88% seen once, with roughly 2.2% in the top ten. This CDR3 spans 14 amino acids. Germline V CDR1 and CDR2: SNHLY, FYNNEI. V was shortened by 3 bases and J by 0 bases, with 9 bases between the two germline ends.

Source material: PBMCs or T cells enriched from blood (not recorded which). The origin of this receptor is a middle-aged man with acute COVID-19. The V gene is TRBV2, the J gene TRBJ2-7, with D hard to call. The CDR3 region has the DNA TGTGCCAGCAGTGATGGGCAGGACTCCTACGAGCAGTACTTC. It specifies CASSDGQDSYEQYF.